The 5 T cell receptor beta chains below come from one sample, sequenced in a study of Ad26.COV2.S vaccination and SARS-CoV-2 variants. This sample's treatment: some 20 received Ad26.COV2.S at low or high dose, single or two shots; about 5 received placebo; per-sample allocation not given. Specimens were obtained on day 63 following the first vaccine or placebo injection. Clones were read by immunoSEQ multiplex PCR, and TCRdb kept only the in-frame ones, dropping some. The data contain hundreds of thousands of clones, about 85% of them singletons. The specimen comprised peripheral blood, sampled in a trial of Ad26.COV2.S vaccine versus placebo. These receptors originate from a person aged 18 to 59 who received the Ad26.COV2.S COVID-19 vaccine or a placebo.

Here the CDR3 DNA reads TGTGCCAGCAGCTCCAGACAGAACCAAGCTTTCTTT. Protein sequence: CASSSRQNQAFF. The chain links TRBV28 to TRBJ1-1; D might be TRBD1 (5 bases). Germline V lookup: CDR1 MDHEN, CDR2 SYDVKM. Deletions cut 6 bases from V and 9 bases from J, with 14 bases between. This CDR3 has 12 amino acids.

This sequence joins TRBV28 and TRBJ2-2, with 7 bases fitting TRBD2. This CDR3 has 15 amino acids. The V segment lost 3 bases and the J segment 4 bases; nucleotides outside the gene matches: 5. Per germline, CDR1 MDHEN and CDR2 SYDVKM. The CDR3 is CASSLAGAATGELFF. DNA for the CDR3: TGTGCCAGCAGTTTGGCGGGAGCGGCCACCGGGGAGCTGTTTTTT.

The CDR3 is CASSRVLGTDTQYF. CDR3 coding DNA: TGCGCCAGCAGCCGAGTACTTGGCACAGATACGCAGTATTTT. The genes are TRBV4-1 and TRBJ2-3; D gene ambiguous. Trimming left V 4 bases short and J 1 base short, with 9 bases between. Germline-derived CDR1 and CDR2 are MGHRA and YSYEKL. The CDR3 consists of 14 residues.

The chain recombines TRBV18 with TRBJ2-3, with 7 bases lining up with TRBD1. The V gene end was trimmed by 3 bases and the J gene end by 2 bases; junction bases not matched to a gene: 5. The CDR3 is made up of 15 amino acids. The germline CDR1 and CDR2 sequences are KGHSH and LQKENI. The CDR3 loop is CASSPLGGVTDTQYF. The CDR3 DNA reads as TGTGCCAGCTCACCCCTAGGGGGCGTCACAGATACGCAGTATTTT. Full variable domain (missing parts from reference TRBV18 and TRBJ2-3): NAGVMQNPRHLVRRRGQEARLRCSPMKGHSHVYWYRQLPEEGLKFMVYLQKENIIDESGMPKERFSAEFPKEGPSILRIQQVVRGDSAAYFCASSPLGGVTDTQYFGPGTRLTVL.

This chain joins TRBV18 and TRBJ1-1; TRBD1 is a possible D gene (6 bases). The CDR3 runs 15 residues. The ends were cut back, 3 bases at V and 0 bases at J, with 11 bases in the middle. Germline V gene sequence: CDR1 KGHSH, CDR2 LQKENI. The DNA for the CDR3 is TGTGCCAGCTCACCGGTAGCAGGGGTGAACACTGAAGCTTTCTTT. It codes for CASSPVAGVNTEAFF.